The rows below give T cell receptor beta chains drawn from one sample of a study of human T cells and chemical hapten exposure. TCRdb recomputed calls from the RACE reads with MiXCR, one row per CDR3 protein. The sample has tens of thousands of distinct CDR3 sequences; around 9.4% are singletons. Sequencing used whole blood, obtained in connection with sensitization to the hapten diphenylcyclopropenone (DPC). Source of these receptors: a middle-aged woman with alopecia areata. Some clones in this sample may be carry-over from other donors' samples. CDR3s include the opening cysteine and the closing phenylalanine or tryptophan. Each record gives: J gene, clone size, V gene, D gene, CDR3 DNA, CDR3 protein. D genes are given only for firm matches. Size is omitted from some rows. Given values are once, few, many or a class for expanded clones.

TRBJ1-4 | few | TRBV30 | - | TGTGCCTGGCGCCTCCCCTGGCGCGAAAAACTGTTTTTT | CAWRLPWREKLFF
TRBJ1-2 | many | TRBV20-1 | - | TGCAGTGCTAGCCAGCTGGACCGGACAGAAATAAACTATGGCTACACCTTC | CSASQLDRTEINYGYTF
TRBJ1-5 | few | TRBV6-1 | - | TGTGCCAGCAGTGACGGGTTCAATCAGCCCCAGCATTTT | CASSDGFNQPQHF
TRBJ1-1 | - | TRBV5-1 | - | TGCGCCAGCAGCTTGGATGGGACGAACACTGAAGCTTTCTTT | CASSLDGTNTEAFF
TRBJ1-1 | - | TRBV25-1 | - | TGTGCCAGCAGTGAATTTGGCAAGGGTGAAGCTTTCTTT | CASSEFGKGEAFF
TRBJ1-2 | many | TRBV5-6 | - | TGTGCCAGCAGCTTCAACTATGGCTACACCTTC | CASSFNYGYTF
TRBJ2-7 | - | TRBV29-1 | - | TGCAGCGTTGTTAGTGTCTACGAGCAGTACTTC | CSVVSVYEQYF
TRBJ1-1 | - | TRBV18 | - | TGTGCCAGCTCACGGTCCGGGGGGAACACTGAAGCTTTCTTT | CASSRSGGNTEAFF
TRBJ2-2 | many | TRBV28 | TRBD2 | TGTGCCAGCAGTTTATGGGGACTAGCGAGGGGGCCCGGGGAGCTGTTTTTT | CASSLWGLARGPGELFF
TRBJ1-1 | many | TRBV7-9 | TRBD1 | TGTGCCAGCAGGTTCGGACAGGGGGCGGACACTGAAGCTTTCTTT | CASRFGQGADTEAFF
TRBJ2-7 | - | TRBV18 | - | TGTGCCAGCTCACCGCTTAGGGACGGCGAGCAGTACTTC | CASSPLRDGEQYF
TRBJ1-6 | many | TRBV2 | - | TGTGCCAGCAGCCGTCTTTCGCCCAATTCACCCCTCCACTTT | CASSRLSPNSPLHF
TRBJ2-7 | many | TRBV18 | - | TGTGCCAGCTCACCTGTGACAGGCCTATACGAGCAGTACTTC | CASSPVTGLYEQYF
TRBJ2-5 | many | TRBV5-1 | TRBD2 | TGCGCCAGCAGCTTGAGCGGGGCCCAAGAGACCCAGTACTTC | CASSLSGAQETQYF
TRBJ1-1 | - | TRBV5-1 | - | TGCGCCAGCAGCTTGGAAGGGGAGAACACTGAAGCTTTCTTT | CASSLEGENTEAFF
TRBJ2-7 | many | TRBV3-1 | - | TGTGCCAGCAGCCAACGGAGGGGCGAGCAGTACTTC | CASSQRRGEQYF
TRBJ1-5 | many | TRBV12-3/TRBV12-4 | - | TGTGCCAGCAGCCCCGACAGGTGGGATCAGCCCCAGCATTTT | CASSPDRWDQPQHF
TRBJ2-2 | many | TRBV7-9 | - | TGTGCCAGCAGCCGGAGTGACGGGGAGCTGTTTTTT | CASSRSDGELFF
TRBJ2-7 | few | TRBV3-1 | - | TGTGCCAGCAGCCATCGTGGCTCCTACGAGCAGTACTTC | CASSHRGSYEQYF
TRBJ2-5 | many | TRBV7-9 | - | TGTGCCAGCACCCCTGGAGAGACCCAGTACTTC | CASTPGETQYF
TRBJ2-3 | - | TRBV5-5 | TRBD1 | TGTGCCAGCAGCCCGGGACAGGGAGGGACCGCAGATACGCAGTATTTT | CASSPGQGGTADTQYF
TRBJ2-7 | few | TRBV29-1 | TRBD1 | TGCAGCGTTGGAGACAGGGGGCATGTCGAGCAGTACTTC | CSVGDRGHVEQYF
TRBJ2-5 | many | TRBV30 | - | TGTGCCTGGAGTGTACGGCCTGGGGAGACCCAGTACTTC | CAWSVRPGETQYF
TRBJ2-1 | many | TRBV30 | - | TGTGCCTGGGGGGTAGGGGACCACGTCTATGAGCAGTTCTTC | CAWGVGDHVYEQFF
TRBJ2-1 | - | TRBV4-2 | TRBD2 | TGTGCCAGCAGCCAAACTAGCGGGGGGGCAAATGAGCAGTTCTTC | CASSQTSGGANEQFF
TRBJ2-1 | many | TRBV20-1 | - | TGCAGTGCCCCAGAGGGCTCTTCCTACAATGAGCAGTTCTTC | CSAPEGSSYNEQFF
TRBJ1-1 | few | TRBV20-1 | - | TGCAGTGCTAGAGCCGAGGAAGCTTTCTTT | CSARAEEAFF
TRBJ2-2 | - | TRBV7-9 | - | TGTGCCAGCAGAGGTCAGGGGCTGGACACCGGGGAGCTGTTTTTT | CASRGQGLDTGELFF
TRBJ1-5 | - | TRBV7-2 | - | TGTGCCAGCAGCTCCCGGACAACGGCCTGGATGAGGGATCAGCCCCAGCATTTT | CASSSRTTAWMRDQPQHF
TRBJ1-1 | many | TRBV6-1 | TRBD1 | TGTGCCAGCAGCCGGGACAGGGACGGGCGTGGCACTGAAGCTTTCTTT | CASSRDRDGRGTEAFF